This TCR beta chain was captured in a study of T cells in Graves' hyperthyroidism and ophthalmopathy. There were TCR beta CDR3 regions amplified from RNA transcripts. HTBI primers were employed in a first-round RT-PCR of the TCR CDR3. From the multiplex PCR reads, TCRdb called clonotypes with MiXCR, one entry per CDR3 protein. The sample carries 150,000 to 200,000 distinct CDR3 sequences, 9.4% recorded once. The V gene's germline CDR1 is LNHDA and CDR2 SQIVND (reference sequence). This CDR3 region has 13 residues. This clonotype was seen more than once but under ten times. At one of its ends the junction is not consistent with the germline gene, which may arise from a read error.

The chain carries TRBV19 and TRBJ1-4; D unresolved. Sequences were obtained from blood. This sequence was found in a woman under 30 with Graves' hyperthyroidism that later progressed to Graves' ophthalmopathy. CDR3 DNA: TGTGCCAGTAGTTCCGACGTCAATGGAAAACTGTTTTTT. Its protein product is CASSSDVNGKLFF. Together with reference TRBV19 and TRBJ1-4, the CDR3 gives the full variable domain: DGGITQSPKYLFRKEGQNVTLSCEQNLNHDAMYWYRQDPGQGLRLIYYSQIVNDFQKGDIAEGYSVSREKKESFPLTVTSAQKNPTAFYLCASSSDVNGKLFFGSGTQLSVL.